This T cell receptor (beta chain) was profiled in a study of beta chain features in type 1 diabetes. Study conclusions and caveats: The study found moderately but significantly shorter TCRB CDR3s in all four CD4+ subsets of Type 1 diabetes patients. Cells that show high TCR expression could be over-represented by cDNA sequencing.

Turning to this clone: Its antigen is unidentified.

Reverse transcribing all isolated RNA meant expressed TCRB transcripts were sequenced. This table comes from immunoSEQ multiplex PCR, and its TCRdb copy is limited to in-frame clones, with some not included. The sample contains 200,000 to 300,000 clones, under 13% of which appear only once. Germline values: CDR1 SGHNT, CDR2 YYREEE (reference sequence). CDR3 length: 15 residues. The V end lost 4 bases, the J end lost 0 bases, and 13 bases lay between the germline ends. Source material: naive CD4+ T cells from blood. This TCR derives from a man aged 25 to 40 with type 1 diabetes. The genes are TRBV5-4 and TRBJ2-5; a possible D gene is TRBD1 (6 bases). The CDR3 sequence is CASSRTANYQETQYF. CDR3 nucleotides: TGTGCCAGCAGCCGGACAGCTAACTACCAAGAGACCCAGTACTTC. The whole variable domain, filled in from reference TRBV5-4 and TRBJ2-5, reads ETGVTQSPTHLIKTRGQQVTLRCSSQSGHNTVSWYQQALGQGPQFIFQYYREEENGRGNFPPRFSGLQFPNYSSELNVNALELDDSALYLCASSRTANYQETQYFGPGTRLLVL.